This T cell receptor (beta chain) originates from a study of long-term antiretroviral therapy in people with HIV (dated by TCRdb to the early 2020s). For the wider study: The earliest samples were collected about a decade before the 2015 WHO recommendation for immediate ART, when ART was typically delayed until CD4 counts fell. From some 28 adults with confirmed HIV infection, the cohort provided around 180 cryopreserved PBMC samples, gathered serially across a mean of about six years (range 1-12). Among the 30 or so participants with HIV, eleven were female. No cross-contamination during QIAcube processing turned up in test extractions that ran a monoclonal T-cell line alongside 25 to 35 polyclonal samples. A retrospective serial study tested whether changes in peripheral blood TRB repertoire composition and diversity were associated with ART initiation and durable HIV suppression. The paper's findings and limits, for the study overall: Inferences about post-ART repertoire changes are limited because no data were available on ART adherence, viral resistance or therapy changes. A significant increase in TRB diversity was found to be associated with ART initiation, although TRB diversity was observed to remain significantly below that of transplant donor controls even after long-term ART. Since PBMC availability was limited, sequencing covered only the TCR beta chain, with no alpha chain pairing. Compared with controls, HIV repertoires had narrower CDR3 length ranges, and the network structure pointed to an antigen-experienced repertoire that shifted only slightly toward naive after ART. The samples span the years 2004 to 2017, and the ART regimens used at that time may not be as effective as current regimens. Expanded TRB clones identified before ART initiation dominated the repertoire across all time points, though the dominance fluctuated and decreased in many PLHIV after ART. Unsorted PBMC were profiled instead of sorted CD4+ and CD8+ T cells because pre-ART samples had limited cell numbers.

The immunoSEQ hsTCRB v3.0 assay was used at survey level resolution for TRB variable region sequencing. TRB sequencing targeted a depth of about 40,000-50,000 T-cell genomes per sample. An Illumina MiSeq with a v3 150-cycle kit was used to sequence the pooled TRB libraries. In the source study's methods: Repertoire analysis was run in R within a reproducible Nextflow workflow that covered QC, data transformation and analysis. LymphoSeq2, an R package for AIRR-Seq data exploration, was used to implement custom analyses. After excluding a handful of samples that yielded fewer than 5000 total TRB sequences, approximately 170 HIV repertoires remained for analysis. Among the 180 to 200 HIV repertoires that were kept, 59 were collected before ART initiation and under 150 were collected after ART initiation. Repertoires were downsampled to 5000 TRB nucleotide sequences, and summary statistics were averaged over 100 downsampling iterations. The analysis kept only TRB sequences whose CDR3 regions were at least seven amino acids long. Diversity was assessed using a clonality score derived from Shannon entropy and using the Gini coefficient. Repertoire networks linked the top 5000 CDR3 amino acid sequences whenever two sequences differed by an edit distance of one. For TRB CDR3 amino acid sequences, antigen specificity groups and MHC restriction were predicted with GLIPH2. CDR3 amino acid sequences were matched against VDJdb and McPAS-TCR to flag known CMV, EBV, HIV or tissue antigen associations. Pre-ART, post-ART and control groups were compared with Wilcoxon signed-rank tests and Holm-Bonferroni correction. TCRdb carries this immuneACCESS record with in-frame sequences only. Its versions omit some clonotypes, under half of them owing to an unresolved V gene in the studies checked, with the rest unexplained. That table gives V, J and clone size, and the DNA gave D and trimming. The sample profile shows about 28,000 clones; about 88% of them were found once. Of the sample, roughly 0.94% is held by the ten largest clones.

Concerning this clone itself: What this receptor recognizes is not known. Base qualities are missing; no much larger clone stands one base away.

Reading from cysteine to phenylalanine, the CDR3 counts 15 amino acids. Of all the DNA, just the CDR3 is kept, 45 bases in frame from base 1. CDR1 and CDR2 (MNHEY, SMNVEV) derive from the germline V gene (reference sequence). V is trimmed back by 3 bases and J by 9 bases, and the junction contains 7 bases that no gene match accounts for. Participants were included only if at least one PBMC sample before ART initiation and at least two post-ART samples were available. Treatment was received in the United States of America by all participants with HIV. Before DNA extraction, cryopreserved samples of about 0.95-11 million PBMC were thawed and washed. At the time of the earliest PBMC sample for each participant with HIV, ages ranged from roughly 23 to 55 years. Per participant, PBMC samples came from 1-4 timepoints prior to ART initiation and 2-8 timepoints following ART initiation, for a median of 7 samples. Serial HIV viral load, CD4+ T-cell count, ART history and demographic data were obtained for every participant. Using a Qiagen kit on a QIAcube, genomic DNA was extracted from unsorted PBMC, with samples processed in batches of 12.

The chain employs TRBV27 and TRBJ1-6; 8 bases in the junction line up with TRBD1. The TCR sequence derives from a man between 50 and 59 years old with HIV. The sample consisted of unsorted PBMCs, taken 2 years after starting antiretroviral therapy. The CDR3 region: CASSLGRGLGSPLHF. The nucleotides read TGTGCCAGCAGTTTGGGCAGGGGGCTCGGTTCACCCCTCCACTTT.